One sample yielded the 19 T cell receptor beta chains listed below, sequenced in a study of T cell changes during pregnancy in multiple sclerosis (dated by TCRdb to 2018 to 2020). The library was produced with the immunoSEQ multiplex PCR assay. Entries here come from immuneACCESS through TCRdb and include only in-frame sequences with V and J called. Some clones fail to appear in such tables; in the studies checked, an unresolved V gene covers under half of the shortfall, and the cause of the remainder is unknown. In all, the sample holds about 80,000 clones, and roughly 94% of those were seen once. The top ten clonotypes cover about 0.94% of the sample. The sequences come from peripheral blood, collected in the second trimester of pregnancy. Receptor source: a female donor in good health, enrolled as a control in a pregnancy study.

This clone has a handful of counts. This chain uses TRBV19 with TRBJ1-2, with D perhaps TRBD1 (5 bases). In germline, CDR1 is LNHDA, CDR2 SQIVND (reference sequence). V shed 5 bases and J shed 4 bases, with 8 bases lying between them. The CDR3 is 12 amino acids. The CDR3 spells CASSSQGYGYTF. The CDR3 nucleotides are TGTGCCAGTAGTTCGCAGGGCTATGGCTACACCTTC.

V and J are TRBV4-2 and TRBJ2-1; 7 bases align to TRBD2. CDR1 and CDR2 (germline): LGHNA, YNFKEQ. The CDR3 sequence is 15 residues long. After removal of 0 bases from V and 5 bases from J, the junction contained 4 bases not matched to a gene. CDR3 nucleotides: TGTGCCAGCAGCCAAGATTTAAGCGGGAACAATGAGCAGTTCTTC. Protein sequence: CASSQDLSGNNEQFF.

The chain has TRBV4-1 and TRBJ1-5, with TRBD1 as a possible D gene (5 bases). V lost 0 bases, J lost 7 bases, and 13 bases lay in between. Germline CDR1 reads MGHRA; CDR2 reads YSYEKL. There are 15 residues in the CDR3. The CDR3 nucleotides read TGCGCCAGCAGCCAAGATACGAGGGAGGGGCAGCCCCAGCATTTT. This translates into CASSQDTREGQPQHF.

This clone came up once. The V call is TRBV28, the J call TRBJ2-5; possibly TRBD2 for D (6 bases). The germline V and J ends were trimmed by 5 bases and 1 base, with 20 bases remaining between them. Looked up from germline, CDR1 is MDHEN and CDR2 is SYDVKM. The CDR3 is made up of 17 amino acids. CDR3 amino acids: CASSLGGWGRGQETQYF. In DNA, the CDR3 is TGTGCCAGCAGTCTTGGGGGGTGGGGTAGAGGCCAAGAGACCCAGTACTTC.

CDR3 residues: CANHSGRADEQYF. CDR3 in DNA: TGTGCCAATCATAGCGGGAGGGCCGACGAGCAGTACTTC. The rearrangement uses TRBV6-1 and TRBJ2-7; 11 bases fit TRBD2. This CDR3 has 13 residues. Trimming took 10 bases from V and 5 from J; bases not matched to a gene: 7. Germline V CDR1 and CDR2: MNHNS, SASEGT.

The chain employs TRBV29-1 and TRBJ2-1, with D uncertain. V was clipped by 4 bases and J by 8 bases, with 12 bases between them. Germline V gene lookup returns CDR1 SQVTM and CDR2 ANQGSEA. The CDR3 consists of 12 residues. The CDR3 loop reads CSVGHQPHEQFF. The CDR3 DNA is TGCAGCGTTGGACATCAACCCCATGAGCAGTTCTTC.

The gene calls are TRBV28 and TRBJ1-3; D gene ambiguous. V was trimmed by 8 bases and J by 0 bases, leaving 8 bases between them. The germline V gene encodes CDR1 MDHEN and CDR2 SYDVKM. This CDR3 spans 13 amino acids. The CDR3 here is CASQRRSGNTIYF. CDR3 in DNA: TGTGCCAGCCAGCGACGCTCTGGAAACACCATATATTTT.

In its sample, this clone was seen once. This rearrangement joins TRBV11-2 to TRBJ1-5, with TRBD1 matching 10 bases. Germline CDR1 reads SGHAT; CDR2 reads FQNNGV. This CDR3 has 15 amino acids. The junction had 4 bases not matched to a gene; V was cut back by 1 base and J by 7 bases. CDR3 nucleotides: TGTGCCAGCAGCTTAGGAAGGACAGGGGGGCAGCCCCAGCATTTT. Its protein product is CASSLGRTGGQPQHF.

This sequence joins TRBV4-1 and TRBJ2-3, with 10 bases matching TRBD2. V shed 1 base and J 2 bases; nucleotides not matched to a gene: 18. The CDR3 runs to 21 residues. CDR1 is MGHRA and CDR2 is YSYEKL in the germline V gene. This CDR3 is CASSQAGGGIAGGSLTDTQYF. The CDR3 DNA follows: TGCGCCAGCAGCCAAGCGGGCGGGGGGATAGCGGGAGGAAGCCTCACAGATACGCAGTATTTT.

This chain links TRBV5-1 with TRBJ1-2; 8 bases line up with TRBD1. V was clipped by 4 bases and J by 3 bases; unmatched bases: 8. There are 15 residues in the CDR3. Germline V gene lookup returns CDR1 SGHRS and CDR2 YFSETQ. The CDR3 here is CASSMVGTGDYGYTF. CDR3 DNA sequence: TGCGCCAGCAGCATGGTTGGGACAGGCGACTATGGCTACACCTTC.

This clone was recorded once. The rearrangement uses TRBV10-3 and TRBJ2-1; 7 bases line up with TRBD2. Germline V gene sequence: CDR1 ENHRY, CDR2 SYGVKD. Losses at the gene ends were 11 bases for V and 6 bases for J; bases not matched to a gene: 13. This CDR3 region has 14 residues. The CDR3 DNA is TGTGCCTCGCGAAGGGCGGGAGTGGGCAATGAGCAGTTCTTC. This encodes CASRRAGVGNEQFF.

This chain connects TRBV7-9 to TRBJ2-2; 9 positions agree with TRBD2. The V gene's germline CDR1 is SEHNR and CDR2 FQNEAQ (reference sequence). CDR3 length equals 19 residues. Germline trimming cut 1 base from V and 5 bases from J; bases unmatched to any gene: 14. The CDR3 DNA is TGTGCCAGCAGCTTAGAAGCGGGAGGCCGTAATTCGTGGACCGGGGAGCTGTTTTTT. Amino acid sequence: CASSLEAGGRNSWTGELFF. Full variable domain (outside the CDR3, taken from reference TRBV7-9 and TRBJ2-2): DTGVSQNPRHKITKRGQNVTFRCDPISEHNRLYWYRQTLGQGPEFLTYFQNEAQLEKSRLLSDRFSAERPKGSFSTLEIQRTEQGDSAMYLCASSLEAGGRNSWTGELFFGEGSRLTVL.

This chain links TRBV28 with TRBJ2-2, with D possibly being TRBD1 (5 bases). The germline V gene has CDR1 MDHEN and CDR2 SYDVKM. This CDR3 is built from 16 residues. Trimming shortened V by 3 bases and J by 8 bases, and 19 bases separated the two germline ends. This CDR3 is CASSFQSGLLRGELFF. The CDR3 DNA sequence: TGTGCCAGCAGTTTCCAATCAGGGCTCCTCAGAGGGGAGCTGTTTTTT. The variable domain in full, with the rest retrieved from reference TRBV28 and TRBJ2-2, is DVKVTQSSRYLVKRTGEKVFLECVQDMDHENMFWYRQDPGLGLRLIYFSYDVKMKEKGDIPEGYSVSREKKERFSLILESASTNQTSMYLCASSFQSGLLRGELFFGEGSRLTVL.

The V call is TRBV7-8, the J call TRBJ2-5; TRBD2 might be the D (5 bases). The CDR3 totals 15 residues. CDR1 SGHVS and CDR2 FQNEAQ come from the germline V gene. With 4 bases removed from V and 2 bases from J, the gap between germline ends came to 14 bases. The CDR3 loop reads CASSSLDYSQETQYF. CDR3 nucleotide sequence: TGTGCCAGCAGCTCCCTCGACTATTCTCAAGAGACCCAGTACTTC.

The chain links TRBV6-1 to TRBJ1-5; 9 bases align to TRBD1. Trimming at V came to 6 bases and at J to 3 bases, leaving 6 bases not matched to a gene. From germline, CDR1 is MNHNS and CDR2 SASEGT. This CDR3 is 15 amino acids long. Here the CDR3 reads CASSLDRGYNQPQHF. CDR3 nucleotides: TGTGCCAGCAGCCTGGACAGGGGATACAATCAGCCCCAGCATTTT.

The J gene is TRBJ2-1, the V gene TRBV28; the match to TRBD2 covers 12 bases. The V gene end was trimmed by 8 bases and the J gene end by 7 bases; junction bases not matched to a gene: 6. In germline, CDR1 is MDHEN, CDR2 SYDVKM. CDR3 size: 14 residues. CDR3 coding DNA: TGTGCCAGCGCTAGGACTAGCGGGATAAATGAGCAGTTCTTC. As protein: CASARTSGINEQFF.

This chain uses TRBV9 with TRBJ2-2, with 11 bases aligning to TRBD2. After removal of 0 bases from V and 10 bases from J, the junction contained 5 bases not matched to a gene. Germline CDR1 is SGDLS and CDR2 is YYNGEE. CDR3 size: 15 residues. The CDR3, as DNA: TGTGCCAGCAGCGTAGATAGCGGGAGGGCCAAGGAGCTGTTTTTT. Protein: CASSVDSGRAKELFF.

This clone has a single count. The chain employs TRBV6-5 and TRBJ1-5, with D perhaps TRBD1 (6 bases). The germline V and J ends were trimmed by 0 bases and 15 bases, with 15 bases remaining between them. Germline V CDR1 and CDR2: MNHEY, SVGAGI. This CDR3 is built from 13 residues. Here the CDR3 reads CASSYSRRGGRHF. The CDR3 DNA reads as TGTGCCAGCAGTTACTCTAGGAGGGGGGGAAGGCATTTT.

This rearrangement joins TRBV19 to TRBJ2-2; 10 nucleotides line up with TRBD2. The germline V gene encodes CDR1 LNHDA and CDR2 SQIVND (reference sequence). V lost 5 bases and J lost 7; bases outside the gene matches: 7. This CDR3 comprises 15 residues. The chain's CDR3 is CASSRSGRGFGELFF. The CDR3 DNA reads as TGTGCCAGTAGTCGGAGCGGGAGGGGTTTCGGGGAGCTGTTTTTT.